This TCR beta chain was observed in a study of human T cells and chemical hapten exposure. Germline V gene lookup returns CDR1 MGHDK and CDR2 SYGVNS. This CDR3 comprises 14 residues. V was pared by 1 base and J by 6 bases, with 13 bases between. This clonotype was seen a few times. What it recognizes is unknown. General study findings and limits: It should be noted that donors had alopecia, so their immune response may differ from healthy people's.

The sample's time point: pre-sensitization, week 0. Treatment noted: therapeutic diphenylcyclopropenone sensitization with weekly scalp DPC. Only after blood had been drawn was each patch test applied. During construction of the library, unique molecular identifiers were attached to individual cDNA molecules for quantitative, reproducible TCR counting. TCRdb reanalysed the RACE reads using MiXCR and keeps one entry per CDR3 protein. The sample has more than 300,000 distinct CDR3 sequences, roughly 4.6% seen once. The chain combines TRBV25-1 with TRBJ2-7, with D hard to call. The source of this sequence is a woman aged 50 to 65 with alopecia areata. Some clones in this sample may be carry-over from other donors' samples. This specimen was whole blood, taken in connection with sensitization to the hapten diphenylcyclopropenone (DPC). The CDR3 DNA reads as TGTGCCAGCAGTGAATTCATGGGCCCGGGCGAGCAGTACTTC. Translated: CASSEFMGPGEQYF.